This entry describes one T cell receptor (beta chain). Antigen specificity is unknown. The CDR3 totals 15 residues. CDR1 and CDR2 (germline): MNHNS, SASEGT. Trimming shortened V by 2 bases and J by 4 bases, and 15 bases separated the two germline ends. The data are from a study of cytomegalovirus exposure and HLA in healthy donors. Across the whole study: The approximately 660 first-cohort repertoires shared a platform with the approximately 120 validation repertoires, as reported in a later analysis. Whole-study findings and limits: In the 120 validation repertoires, 94% of cluster scores exceeded 0, per a later analysis. Investigators reported 150 to 200 TCR beta chains as tied to cytomegalovirus.

This table comes from immunoSEQ multiplex PCR, and its TCRdb copy is limited to in-frame clones, with some not included. The table lists roughly 150,000 clones, around 92% of them singletons. The rearrangement uses TRBV6-1 and TRBJ2-7, with D maybe TRBD2 (6 bases). Sequencing was carried out using PBMCs. This clonotype was obtained from a man aged 18 to 35 in good health and CMV-seropositive. The CDR3 DNA reads as TGTGCCAGCAGTGAATGGGCTAGCGAGACTTACGAGCAGTACTTC. Amino acids: CASSEWASETYEQYF.